The clone carrying this T cell receptor (beta chain) was detected only once. Trimming took 1 base from V and 1 from J, leaving 22 bases between them. CDR1 and CDR2 (germline): MGHRA, YSYEKL. The CDR3 runs 19 residues. This record comes from a study of T cell repertoires in ileal Crohn's disease. Study background: Patients had a median approximately 7.8-year disease duration, and approximately 35% were active smokers. Biopsies at the proximal margin of the resected specimen form MI samples. Per sample, about 460 nanograms of biopsy DNA were TCRB immunosequenced.

Time point of the sample: proximal margin of the surgical specimen (macroscopically non-inflamed). Here immunoSEQ multiplex PCR was the method, and the copy in TCRdb shows in-frame clones only, minus some. This sample has more than 800 clones, with approximately 86% found just once. The chain combines TRBV4-1 with TRBJ1-1, with D perhaps matching TRBD1 (5 bases). The sample comprised ileal tissue. The clonotype originates from an adult with Crohn's disease. Here the CDR3 DNA reads TGCGCCAGCAGCCAAGGTAGGTTCGGGACCTCGCCTTCGAACACTGAAGCTTTCTTT. Protein sequence: CASSQGRFGTSPSNTEAFF.